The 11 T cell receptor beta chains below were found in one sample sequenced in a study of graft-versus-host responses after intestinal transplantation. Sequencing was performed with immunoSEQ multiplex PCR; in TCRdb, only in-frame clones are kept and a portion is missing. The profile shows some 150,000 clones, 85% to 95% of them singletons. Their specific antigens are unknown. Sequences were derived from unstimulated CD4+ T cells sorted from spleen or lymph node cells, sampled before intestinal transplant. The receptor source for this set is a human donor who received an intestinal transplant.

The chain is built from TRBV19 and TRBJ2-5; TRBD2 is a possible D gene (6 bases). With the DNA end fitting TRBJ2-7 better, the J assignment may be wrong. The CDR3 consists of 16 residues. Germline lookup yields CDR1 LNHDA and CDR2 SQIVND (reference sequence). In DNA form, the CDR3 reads TGTGCCAGTAGTACCCCCACTAGCCCACCTTCCTACGAGCAGTACTTC. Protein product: CASSTPTSPPSYEQYF.

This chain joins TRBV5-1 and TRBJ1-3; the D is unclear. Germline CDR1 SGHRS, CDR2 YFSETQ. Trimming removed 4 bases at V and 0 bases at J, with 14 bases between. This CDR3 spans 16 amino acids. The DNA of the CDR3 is TGCGCCAGCAGCCCTGACGGAACTCGCTCTGGAAACACCATATATTTT. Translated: CASSPDGTRSGNTIYF.

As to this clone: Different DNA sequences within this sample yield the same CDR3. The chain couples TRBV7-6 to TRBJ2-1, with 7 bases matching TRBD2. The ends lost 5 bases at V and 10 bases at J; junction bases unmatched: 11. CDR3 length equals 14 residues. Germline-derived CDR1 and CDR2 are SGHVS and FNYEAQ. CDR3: CASSPTSLGYEQFF. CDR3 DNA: TGTGCCAGCAGCCCGACTAGCCTGGGCTACGAGCAGTTCTTC.

The DNA of the CDR3 is TGTGCCAGCAGTAAGGCACAATCTGGGGGGGTCGCCCCCTACGAGCAGTACTTC. Translation gives CASSKAQSGGVAPYEQYF. The chain is built from TRBV7-2 and TRBJ2-7; 7 nucleotides match TRBD2. The trim removed 6 bases at V and 2 bases at J, leaving 19 bases unmatched. Germline-derived CDR1 and CDR2 are SGHTA and FQGNSA. The CDR3 consists of 18 residues.

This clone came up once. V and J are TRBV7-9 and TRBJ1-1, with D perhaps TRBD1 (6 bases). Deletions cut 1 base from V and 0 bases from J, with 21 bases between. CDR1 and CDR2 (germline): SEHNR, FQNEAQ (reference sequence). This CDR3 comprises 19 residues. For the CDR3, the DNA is TGTGCCAGCAGCTTAGAATATGGGACAACCTCGACCATGAACACTGAAGCTTTCTTT. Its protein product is CASSLEYGTTSTMNTEAFF.

CDR3 protein: CASSAGPRAFF. The CDR3 DNA sequence: TGTGCCAGCAGTGCCGGGCCTCGGGCTTTCTTT. The V call is TRBV6-1, the J call TRBJ1-1, with unresolved D. V lost 4 bases and J lost 11, with 11 bases in between. The CDR3 runs 11 residues. The germline gives CDR1 MNHNS, CDR2 SASEGT.

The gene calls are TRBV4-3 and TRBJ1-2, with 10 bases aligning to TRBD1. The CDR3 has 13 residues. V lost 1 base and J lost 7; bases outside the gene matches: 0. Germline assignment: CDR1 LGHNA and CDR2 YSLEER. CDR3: CASSQGDRGGYTF. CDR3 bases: TGCGCCAGCAGCCAAGGGGACAGGGGTGGCTACACCTTC.

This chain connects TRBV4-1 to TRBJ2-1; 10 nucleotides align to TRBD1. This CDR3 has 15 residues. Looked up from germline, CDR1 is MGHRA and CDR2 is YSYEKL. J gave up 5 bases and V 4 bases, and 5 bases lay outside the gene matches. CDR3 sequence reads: CASSRAGTGDNEQFF. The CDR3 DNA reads TGCGCCAGCAGCCGCGCCGGGACAGGGGACAATGAGCAGTTCTTC.

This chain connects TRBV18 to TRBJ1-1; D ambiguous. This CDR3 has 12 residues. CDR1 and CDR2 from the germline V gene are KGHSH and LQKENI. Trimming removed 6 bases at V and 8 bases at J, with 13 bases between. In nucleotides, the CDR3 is TGTGCCAGCTCCCCGCCGCCCGGGGAAGCTTTCTTT. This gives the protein CASSPPPGEAFF.

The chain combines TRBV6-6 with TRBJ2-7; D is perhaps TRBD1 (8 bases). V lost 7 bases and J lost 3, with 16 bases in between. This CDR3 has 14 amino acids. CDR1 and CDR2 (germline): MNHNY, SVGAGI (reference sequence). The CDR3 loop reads CASIDRGGGYEQYF. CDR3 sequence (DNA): TGTGCCAGCATCGACAGGGGCGGGGGCTACGAGCAGTACTTC.

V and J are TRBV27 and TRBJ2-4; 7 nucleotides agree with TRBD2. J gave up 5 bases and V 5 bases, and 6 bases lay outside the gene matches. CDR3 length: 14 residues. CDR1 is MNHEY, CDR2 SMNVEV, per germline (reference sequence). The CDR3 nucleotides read TGTGCCAGCAGTCCAGCTAGCGGACAAAACATTCAGTACTTC. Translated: CASSPASGQNIQYF.